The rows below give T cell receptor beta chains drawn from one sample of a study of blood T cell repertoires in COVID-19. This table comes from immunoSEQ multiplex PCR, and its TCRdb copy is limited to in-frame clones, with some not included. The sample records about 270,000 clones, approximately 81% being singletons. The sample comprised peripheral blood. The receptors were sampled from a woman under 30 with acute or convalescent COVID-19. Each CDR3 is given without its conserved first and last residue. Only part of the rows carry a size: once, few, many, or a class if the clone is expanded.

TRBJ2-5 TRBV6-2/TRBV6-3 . ASSTTQTQY
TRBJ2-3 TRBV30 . AWSPGGGTDTQY
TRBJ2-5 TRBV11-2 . ASSPSSGFNQETQY
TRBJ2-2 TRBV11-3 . ASSTSPTRGEGTGELF
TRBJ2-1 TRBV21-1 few ASSKGRAGVVRNEQF
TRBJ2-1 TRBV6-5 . ASSYAVKGRNEQF
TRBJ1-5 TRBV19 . ASSIWVEGQPQH
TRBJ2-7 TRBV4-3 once ASSRGNMGYEQY
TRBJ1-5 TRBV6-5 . ASSTDREDPQH
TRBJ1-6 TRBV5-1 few ASQSGQAYNSPLH
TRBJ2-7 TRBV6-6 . ASRLRQGGAYEQY
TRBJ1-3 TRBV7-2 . ASSFGGNSGNTIY
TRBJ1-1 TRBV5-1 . ASSLQGDTEAF
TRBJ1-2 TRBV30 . ARRKQGADGYT
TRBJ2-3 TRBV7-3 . ASSASGLSSDTQY
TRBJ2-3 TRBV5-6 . ASSLLLAGTDTQY
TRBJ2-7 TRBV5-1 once ASSLASILAGVVHEQY
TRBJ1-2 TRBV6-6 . ASSPTGPPYGYT
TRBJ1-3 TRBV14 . ASSLLTGLGSGNTIY
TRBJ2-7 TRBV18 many ASSLRLADGYEQY
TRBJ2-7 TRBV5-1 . ASSLTGTSTKEQY
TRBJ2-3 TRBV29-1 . SVGPSGSTDTQY
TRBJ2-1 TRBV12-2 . ASRLIALADSYNEQF
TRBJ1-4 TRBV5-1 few ASSLASGSTNEKLF
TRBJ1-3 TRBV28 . ASSPPAPSLVSGNTIY
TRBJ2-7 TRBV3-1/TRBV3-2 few ASSQSREQY
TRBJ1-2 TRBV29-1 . SVQGEDSYGYT
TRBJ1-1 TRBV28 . ASFVGQYTEAF
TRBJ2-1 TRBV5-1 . ASSLGTSGGYNEQF
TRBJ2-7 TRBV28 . ASTTPDTSSYEQY
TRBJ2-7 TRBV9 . ASSVEAGRGTYEQY
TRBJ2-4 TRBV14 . ASSQVGSAGNIQH
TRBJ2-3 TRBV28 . ASSSGPGQGIDTQY
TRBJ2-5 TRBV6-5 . ASRDPTGAQETQY
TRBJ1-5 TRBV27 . ASSLAGGGNQPQH
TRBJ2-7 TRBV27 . ASSYQRTSGSGAYEQY
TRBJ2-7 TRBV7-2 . ASSLSVRLAGGPTYEQY
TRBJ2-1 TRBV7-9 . ASSRLAGGPNNEQF
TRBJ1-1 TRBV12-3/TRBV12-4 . ASSLTYTEAF
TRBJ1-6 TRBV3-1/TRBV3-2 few ASSRTGTVPNSPLH
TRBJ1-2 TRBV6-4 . ASSDTDRGYGYT